One and the same sample provided the 27 T cell receptor beta chains below, sequenced in a study of cytomegalovirus exposure and HLA in healthy donors. The PCR was carried out with 60 Vbeta primers and 13 Jbeta primers. The protocol was immunoSEQ multiplex PCR, while the TCRdb copy is restricted to in-frame clones and leaves out a portion. Among about 110,000 clones, more than 60% were seen once, and the ten largest hold over 4%. Input material: PBMCs. The receptors stem from a female donor in good health and CMV-seropositive.

The V call is TRBV4-2, the J call TRBJ2-7, with a weak D call TRBD2 (6 bases). V gave up 1 base and J gave up 4 bases, with 14 bases separating them. Germline V gene sequence: CDR1 LGHNA, CDR2 YNFKEQ. The CDR3 is 15 amino acids. The DNA for the CDR3 is TGTGCCAGCAGCCAAGCGGAGGGCCGCGCTTACGAGCAGTACTTC. Amino acids: CASSQAEGRAYEQYF.

V usage is TRBV28 and J usage is TRBJ1-1; D remains ambiguous. The V end was cut by 3 bases, the J end by 4 bases, with 12 bases between. The CDR3 length is 14 residues. CDR1 MDHEN and CDR2 SYDVKM come from the germline V gene. CDR3 DNA: TGTGCCAGCAGTTTGGAGTATAAAATCACTGAAGCTTTCTTT. Residues: CASSLEYKITEAFF.

This clone was found a few times. The J gene is TRBJ2-2, the V gene TRBV19; 10 bases are a match to TRBD1. This CDR3 is built from 15 residues. V gave up 6 bases and J gave up 5 bases; unmatched junction bases: 6. CDR1 LNHDA and CDR2 SQIVND come from the germline V gene (reference sequence). CDR3 amino acids: CASSRTGGSTGELFF. Written as DNA, the CDR3 is TGTGCCAGTAGCCGGACAGGGGGAAGTACCGGGGAGCTGTTTTTT.

The V call is TRBV7-3, the J call TRBJ1-1; D call uncertain. Germline V gene data show CDR1 as SGHTA and CDR2 as FQGTGA. Trimming cost V 2 bases and J 1 base, with 5 bases left between them. The CDR3 sequence is 13 residues long. The CDR3: CASSLLWNTEAFF. CDR3 sequence (DNA): TGTGCCAGCAGCTTACTCTGGAACACTGAAGCTTTCTTT. Combining the CDR3 with reference TRBV7-3 and TRBJ1-1 gives the whole variable domain GAGVSQTPSNKVTEKGKYVELRCDPISGHTALYWYRQSLGQGPEFLIYFQGTGAADDSGLPNDRFFAVRPEGSVSTLKIQRTERGDSAVYLCASSLLWNTEAFFGQGTRLTVV.

The rearrangement links TRBV7-6 to TRBJ2-2; D perhaps matches TRBD1 (7 bases). Germline lookup yields CDR1 SGHVS and CDR2 FNYEAQ. V was clipped by 6 bases and J by 7 bases, with 18 bases between them. This CDR3 region has 15 residues. CDR3 in amino acids: CASRYDRVGSGELFF. The CDR3 nucleotides read TGTGCCAGCAGATATGACAGGGTCGGGAGCGGGGAGCTGTTTTTT.

This clone was counted only a few times. The V gene is TRBV11-2, the J gene TRBJ2-7; 8 positions agree with TRBD1. CDR1 and CDR2 (germline): SGHAT, FQNNGV. This CDR3 has 16 amino acids. After removal of 5 bases from V and 3 bases from J, the junction contained 12 bases not matched to a gene. CDR3 sequence (DNA): TGTGCCAGCAGCCCCCATACAGGGGGTAAGTTCTACGAGCAGTACTTC. This encodes CASSPHTGGKFYEQYF.

This clone was recorded once. V usage is TRBV20-1 and J usage is TRBJ2-7; no firm D call. The CDR3 has 10 amino acids. CDR1 is DFQATT and CDR2 is SNEGSKA in the germline V gene (reference sequence). CDR3 region: CSFGVREQYF. DNA for the CDR3: TGCAGCTTTGGTGTGAGGGAGCAGTACTTC.

The genes are TRBV18 and TRBJ1-1, with a possible D match to TRBD1 (5 bases). The CDR3 consists of 13 residues. V dropped 2 bases and J dropped 8 bases, with 12 bases sitting between them. CDR1 is KGHSH, CDR2 LQKENI, per germline. CDR3 sequence (DNA): TGTGCCAGCTCACCAGGAGACAGTTGGGAAGCTTTCTTT. Protein sequence: CASSPGDSWEAFF.

The genes are TRBV11-2 and TRBJ2-7; 11 nucleotides align to TRBD2. The CDR3 sequence is 14 residues long. V dropped 7 bases and J dropped 0; count of bases not matched to a gene: 2. CDR1 is SGHAT and CDR2 is FQNNGV in the germline V gene. The CDR3 sequence: CASTGLAVSYEQYF. In nucleotides, the CDR3 is TGTGCCAGCACGGGACTAGCGGTCTCCTACGAGCAGTACTTC.

This chain joins TRBV5-1 and TRBJ2-3; 9 bases fit TRBD2. CDR3 size: 16 residues. Unmatched junction bases numbered 8, after V lost 4 bases and J lost 2 bases. Germline CDR1 reads SGHRS; CDR2 reads YFSETQ. The CDR3 nucleotides are TGCGCCAGCAGCAGAGGGACTAGCAAGTACACAGATACGCAGTATTTT. Amino acid sequence: CASSRGTSKYTDTQYF.

The rearrangement joins TRBV18 to TRBJ2-2; no clear D. CDR3 length: 16 amino acids. In germline, CDR1 is KGHSH, CDR2 LQKENI. Trimming left V 0 bases short and J 2 bases short, with 10 bases between. DNA for the CDR3: TGTGCCAGCTCACCACCTGGAGTGATTAACACCGGGGAGCTGTTTTTT. Translation gives CASSPPGVINTGELFF.

The chain is built from TRBV4-2 and TRBJ1-1, with D possibly matching TRBD1 (6 bases). V lost 4 bases and J lost 4, with 13 bases in between. The CDR3 is made up of 14 amino acids. The germline gives CDR1 LGHNA, CDR2 YNFKEQ. The CDR3 loop is CASSLLKGGTEAFF. CDR3 DNA sequence: TGTGCCAGCAGCCTCCTAAAAGGGGGCACTGAAGCTTTCTTT.

With respect to this clone: Compared with germline, one end of the junction differs, possibly owing to a read error. The rearrangement uses TRBV6-1 and TRBJ2-7; the D gene is possibly TRBD1 (5 bases). The germline CDR1 and CDR2 sequences are MNHNS and SASEGT. The CDR3 extends over 12 amino acids. The CDR3 bases are TGTGCCAGCAAAGGGGTGTTTACAGCCGCGGACTTC. Translating it yields CASKGVFTAADF.

The chain has TRBV18 and TRBJ2-3, with TRBD2 as a possible D gene (5 bases). Looked up from germline, CDR1 is KGHSH and CDR2 is LQKENI. Deletions cut 0 bases from V and 5 bases from J, with 12 bases between. The CDR3 totals 15 residues. Here the CDR3 reads CASSPPGRGKDTQYF. The CDR3 bases are TGTGCCAGCTCACCACCGGGTCGGGGAAAAGATACGCAGTATTTT.

The chain links TRBV5-6 to TRBJ2-5; weak D call: TRBD2 (7 bases). The length of the CDR3 is 14 residues. The germline V gene encodes CDR1 SGHDT and CDR2 YYEEEE. Trimming cost V 4 bases and J 7 bases, with 17 bases left between them. CDR3 in DNA: TGTGCCAGCAGCCCCCGGGGGGCCGGGGGGACCCAGTACTTC. Translating it yields CASSPRGAGGTQYF.

The rearrangement joins TRBV7-2 to TRBJ2-5; D possibly corresponds to TRBD2 (5 bases). The V gene's germline CDR1 is SGHTA and CDR2 FQGNSA. The CDR3 is 14 amino acids. V lost 5 bases and J 2 bases, leaving 12 bases between the germline ends. Here the CDR3 DNA reads TGTGCCAGCAGCAAGGGTTTAGCGCAAGAGACCCAGTACTTC. Protein: CASSKGLAQETQYF. Drawing the rest from reference TRBV7-2 and TRBJ2-5, the complete variable domain is GAGVSQSPSNKVTEKGKDVELRCDPISGHTALYWYRQSLGQGLEFLIYFQGNSAPDKSGLPSDRFSAERTGGSVSTLTIQRTQQEDSAVYLCASSKGLAQETQYFGPGTRLLVL.

This clone came up once. The CDR3 is CASSPGQGYQPQHF. CDR3 DNA: TGTGCCAGCAGCCCGGGACAGGGATATCAGCCCCAGCATTTT. The chain uses TRBV6-1 and TRBJ1-5; the match to TRBD1 covers 9 bases. The CDR3 covers 14 residues. The J segment lost 5 bases and the V segment lost 6 bases, leaving 5 bases of the junction unmatched. Looked up from germline, CDR1 is MNHNS and CDR2 is SASEGT.

The chain recombines TRBV6-5 with TRBJ2-7, with D possibly being TRBD1 (5 bases). The CDR3 totals 15 residues. Germline assignment: CDR1 MNHEY and CDR2 SVGAGI. V gave up 5 bases and J gave up 1 base, with 15 bases separating them. For the CDR3, the DNA is TGTGCCAGCAGTAGGTCAGGGATAGGATCCTACGAGCAGTACTTC. This sequence encodes CASSRSGIGSYEQYF.

The V call is TRBV28, the J call TRBJ2-2, with 13 positions matching TRBD2. The CDR3 is 17 amino acids. Trimming removed 5 bases from V and 5 bases from J; junction bases left unmatched: 8. Germline loops: CDR1 MDHEN, CDR2 SYDVKM. CDR3 sequence (DNA): TGTGCCAGCAGTCCGGGACTAGCGGGATTTGAGACCGGGGAGCTGTTTTTT. This encodes CASSPGLAGFETGELFF.

The count of this clone is one. The chain uses TRBV28 and TRBJ2-1, with 9 bases fitting TRBD2. J gave up 6 bases and V 5 bases, and 11 bases lay outside the gene matches. CDR3 length: 16 residues. Germline V gene data show CDR1 as MDHEN and CDR2 as SYDVKM. CDR3 sequence: CASSAPSGRPFNEQFF. DNA of the CDR3: TGTGCCAGCAGTGCCCCAAGCGGGAGGCCTTTCAATGAGCAGTTCTTC.

The genes are TRBV18 and TRBJ2-1; D may be TRBD2 (6 bases). The germline CDR1 and CDR2 sequences are KGHSH and LQKENI. The CDR3 runs 16 residues. Trimming took 3 bases from V and 7 from J, leaving 19 bases between them. CDR3 nucleotides: TGTGCCAGCTCACCGATCCCCGCGGGACGGACGAATGAGCAGTTCTTC. Protein product: CASSPIPAGRTNEQFF. The full variable domain, its missing parts supplied by reference TRBV18 and TRBJ2-1, is NAGVMQNPRHLVRRRGQEARLRCSPMKGHSHVYWYRQLPEEGLKFMVYLQKENIIDESGMPKERFSAEFPKEGPSILRIQQVVRGDSAAYFCASSPIPAGRTNEQFFGPGTRLTVL.

The V call is TRBV7-6, the J call TRBJ1-1, with D possibly matching TRBD1 (6 bases). Germline V gene sequence: CDR1 SGHVS, CDR2 FNYEAQ. The length of the CDR3 is 15 residues. The ends were cut back, 3 bases at V and 1 base at J, with 12 bases in the middle. The CDR3 sequence is CASSFQGLGNTEAFF. The CDR3 DNA sequence: TGTGCCAGCAGCTTTCAGGGGCTCGGGAACACTGAAGCTTTCTTT. Looking up the rest from reference TRBV7-6 and TRBJ1-1 gives the full variable domain: GAGVSQSPRYKVTKRGQDVALRCDPISGHVSLYWYRQALGQGPEFLTYFNYEAQQDKSGLPNDRFSAERPEGSISTLTIQRTEQRDSAMYRCASSFQGLGNTEAFFGQGTRLTVV.

The gene calls are TRBV27 and TRBJ1-6, with 7 bases lining up with TRBD1. There are 17 residues in the CDR3. J gave up 4 bases and V 5 bases, and 11 bases lay outside the gene matches. Germline CDR1 and CDR2: MNHEY and SMNVEV (reference sequence). The CDR3 here is CASSARDRIPYNSPLHF. The CDR3 DNA sequence: TGTGCCAGCAGTGCCCGGGACAGAATACCATATAATTCACCCCTCCACTTT.

The rearrangement links TRBV2 to TRBJ1-2; 7 nucleotides align to TRBD1. The V gene end was trimmed by 6 bases and the J gene end by 2 bases; junction bases not matched to a gene: 3. The CDR3 has 13 residues. Germline-derived CDR1 and CDR2 are SNHLY and FYNNEI. CDR3 loop: CASSGQENYGYTF. The CDR3 nucleotides are TGTGCCAGCAGCGGACAGGAAAACTATGGCTACACCTTC.

The chain has TRBV6-5 and TRBJ2-7; 9 bases map to TRBD2. V lost 6 bases and J lost 2; bases outside the gene matches: 2. The germline gives CDR1 MNHEY, CDR2 SVGAGI. This CDR3 contains 13 residues. CDR3 protein: CASSGGRAYEQYF. Written as DNA, the CDR3 is TGTGCCAGCAGCGGCGGGAGGGCCTACGAGCAGTACTTC.

V gene TRBV29-1 combines with J gene TRBJ2-7, with TRBD1 matching over 9 bases. V was clipped by 3 bases and J by 1 base; unmatched bases: 7. Germline V gene data show CDR1 as SQVTM and CDR2 as ANQGSEA. The CDR3 is 15 amino acids. The CDR3 protein is CSVDSSGTGSYEQYF. The DNA of the CDR3 is TGCAGCGTTGACTCGAGTGGGACAGGGTCCTACGAGCAGTACTTC.

V is TRBV9 and J is TRBJ2-7, with D tentatively TRBD2 (6 bases). CDR1 SGDLS and CDR2 YYNGEE come from the germline V gene. CDR3 length: 13 residues. Trimming left V 0 bases short and J 7 bases short, with 11 bases between. The CDR3 coding sequence is TGTGCCAGCAGCGTAGCGGGAGTTGGTGAGCAGTACTTC. This translates into CASSVAGVGEQYF.